The clone carrying this TCR beta chain showed up many times. Its matching antigen is unknown. Researchers took RNA transcripts and amplified the TCR beta CDR3 regions from them. Primed by the HTBI set, a first-round RT-PCR was run on the TCR CDR3. TCRdb reanalysed the multiplex PCR reads using MiXCR and keeps one entry per CDR3 protein. Of around 420,000 distinct CDR3 sequences in the sample, roughly an eighth were seen once. This sample stems from a study of T cells in Graves' hyperthyroidism and ophthalmopathy. General study results and limits: Blood also showed most of the thyroid clonotypes that were expanded above 0.001. Model output signaled ophthalmopathy a median roughly six months ahead of onset.

Graves' hyperthyroidism is called stable when ophthalmopathy does not progress within 18 months. On the basis of clinical symptoms, serum thyroxine and TRAb, thyroid ultrasound and orbital computed tomography, diagnoses were made. The CDR3 contains 17 residues. The ends lost 6 bases at V and 1 base at J; junction bases unmatched: 13. Per germline, CDR1 SEHNR and CDR2 FQNEAQ (reference sequence). The source of this sequence is a young woman with Graves' hyperthyroidism. The sequencing sample was made of blood. The rearrangement joins TRBV7-9 to TRBJ2-3, with 7 bases that match TRBD1. In nucleotides, the CDR3 is TGTGCCAGCAGGAGACTCCGGACAGGCAATCGCACAGATACGCAGTATTTT. It specifies CASRRLRTGNRTDTQYF.